Listed here are 14 T cell receptor beta chains from one sample, sequenced in a study of T cell repertoires in cytomegalovirus infection. TCRdb reprocessed the reads via MiXCR and lists one record per CDR3 protein. The table includes more than 350,000 distinct CDR3 sequences, roughly 31% detected once. Sequencing was done on a sample of PBMCs. The receptors were sampled from a human donor in good health (CMV status not recorded). Some clones in this sample may be carry-over from other donors' samples.

The J gene is TRBJ1-2, the V gene TRBV2; D perhaps matches TRBD1 (5 bases). Germline V gives CDR1 SNHLY, CDR2 FYNNEI. This CDR3 has 15 residues. Trimming took 2 bases from V and 2 from J, leaving 12 bases between them. The CDR3 loop reads CASSELGEANYGYTF. In DNA form, the CDR3 reads TGTGCCAGCAGTGAATTAGGGGAGGCGAACTATGGCTACACCTTC. Full variable domain (missing parts from reference TRBV2 and TRBJ1-2): EPEVTQTPSHQVTQMGQEVILRCVPISNHLYFYWYRQILGQKVEFLVSFYNNEISEKSEIFDDQFSVERPDGSNFTLKIRSTKLEDSAMYFCASSELGEANYGYTFGSGTRLTVV.

J is TRBJ2-7 and V is TRBV28; 10 bases match TRBD2. The CDR3 spans 13 residues. Germline loops: CDR1 MDHEN, CDR2 SYDVKM. Germline trimming cut 7 bases from V and 5 bases from J; bases unmatched to any gene: 5. CDR3 protein: CASTSGGVDEQYF. CDR3 DNA sequence: TGTGCCAGCACAAGCGGGGGGGTAGACGAGCAGTACTTC.

V usage is TRBV12-5 and J usage is TRBJ2-1; 9 nucleotides line up with TRBD2. CDR3 length: 17 amino acids. The germline CDR1 and CDR2 sequences are LGHNT and FRNRAP. V gave up 1 base and J gave up 2 bases; unmatched junction bases: 6. In DNA form, the CDR3 reads TGTGCTAGTGGTTTGGAATTAGCGGGGGCCCCCTACAATGAGCAGTTCTTC. As protein: CASGLELAGAPYNEQFF. The full variable domain, with the rest looked up from reference TRBV12-5 and TRBJ2-1, is DARVTQTPRHKVTEMGQEVTMRCQPILGHNTVFWYRQTMMQGLELLAYFRNRAPLDDSGMPKDRFSAEMPDATLATLKIQPSEPRDSAVYFCASGLELAGAPYNEQFFGPGTRLTVL.

There are a few counts of this clonotype. V is TRBV10-1 and J is TRBJ1-1; D unclear. The CDR3 loop spans 11 amino acids. The V gene lost 3 bases and the J gene lost 12 bases, with 11 bases spanning the gap. From germline, CDR1 is WNHNN and CDR2 SYGVQD (reference sequence). CDR3 residues: CASSDLRNSFF. CDR3 DNA: TGCGCCAGCAGTGACCTTCGGAACTCTTTCTTT.

Only a few counts were recorded for this clonotype. The rearrangement joins TRBV19 to TRBJ2-7; no clear D. In germline, CDR1 is LNHDA, CDR2 SQIVND (reference sequence). V lost 3 bases and J 6 bases, leaving 12 bases between the germline ends. This CDR3 spans 13 amino acids. CDR3 amino acids: CASSIGVELEQYF. CDR3 coding DNA: TGTGCCAGTAGTATTGGGGTCGAACTCGAGCAGTACTTC.

The chain combines TRBV12-3 or TRBV12-4 with TRBJ1-2, with TRBD1 matching 8 bases. The CDR3 has 13 amino acids. Trimming at V came to 6 bases and at J to 5 bases, leaving 5 bases not matched to a gene. In DNA, the CDR3 is TGTGCCAGCAGCCGGACAGGGTTTTATGGCTACACCTTC. It codes for CASSRTGFYGYTF.

The chain uses TRBV19 and TRBJ1-2, with D unresolved. CDR3 size: 14 residues. The germline gives CDR1 LNHDA, CDR2 SQIVND (reference sequence). Trimming removed 3 bases from V and 3 bases from J, with 11 bases in between. CDR3: CASSIRMSDYGYTF. Written as DNA, the CDR3 is TGTGCCAGTAGTATCAGGATGTCCGACTATGGCTACACCTTC.

V gene TRBV6-8 combines with J gene TRBJ2-7; 8 positions match TRBD1. The CDR3 length is 14 residues. V was pared by 3 bases and J by 4 bases, with 5 bases of the junction left unmatched. CDR1 and CDR2 (germline): MNHGY, SAAAGT. The CDR3 sequence: CASSYGQGLYEQYF. The CDR3 DNA is TGTGCCAGCAGTTATGGACAGGGTCTGTACGAGCAGTACTTC.

This clonotype was counted only a few times. This chain uses TRBV12-3 or TRBV12-4 with TRBJ2-3, with unresolved D. The CDR3 runs to 12 residues. The V gene lost 1 base and the J gene lost 12 bases, with 11 bases spanning the gap. CDR3 sequence (DNA): TGTGCCAGCAGTTTAGAAACCGCGGCACAGTATTTT. It codes for CASSLETAAQYF.

In its sample, this clonotype was seen many times. V gene TRBV10-2 combines with J gene TRBJ2-1; 7 nucleotides line up with TRBD1. CDR3 size: 15 residues. J was trimmed by 8 bases and V by 6 bases; bases with no gene match: 13. Germline CDR1 reads WSHSY; CDR2 reads SAAADI. The CDR3 sequence is CASSPGQKVVDEQFF. The CDR3 DNA sequence: TGCGCCAGCAGCCCGGGACAGAAAGTTGTCGATGAGCAGTTCTTC.

The V gene is TRBV12-3 or TRBV12-4, the J gene TRBJ2-5, with D unresolved. V shed 3 bases and J shed 3 bases, with 8 bases lying between them. CDR3 length equals 13 residues. The CDR3 is CASSFRSEETQYF. For the CDR3, the DNA is TGTGCCAGCAGTTTTAGGAGCGAAGAGACCCAGTACTTC.

Regarding this clonotype: One junction end disagrees with the germline gene, perhaps due to a read error. J is TRBJ2-2 and V is TRBV7-4; tentatively, D is TRBD2 (5 bases). Per germline, CDR1 SGHVT and CDR2 SQSDAQ. The CDR3 contains 12 residues. The CDR3 reads CASSLYVGERCF. CDR3 nucleotide sequence: TGTGCCAGCAGCTTGTATGTCGGGGAGCGGTGTTTT.

This clonotype came up a few times. The CDR3 is CASENVNTEAFF. The CDR3 DNA reads TGTGCCAGCGAAAATGTGAACACTGAAGCTTTCTTT. The V and J genes are TRBV6-6 and TRBJ1-1, with no clear D. This CDR3 is 12 amino acids long. Germline CDR1 and CDR2: MNHNY and SVGAGI (reference sequence). Trimming cost V 8 bases and J 0 bases, with 7 bases left between them.

The table lists this clonotype with many counts. This sequence joins TRBV6-6 and TRBJ2-5; 9 bases map to TRBD1. CDR1 and CDR2 from the germline V gene are MNHNY and SVGAGI (reference sequence). J gave up 0 bases and V 6 bases, and 5 bases lay outside the gene matches. The CDR3 is made up of 15 amino acids. CDR3 loop: CASSPQGANQETQYF. In nucleotides, the CDR3 is TGTGCCAGCAGCCCACAGGGGGCCAACCAAGAGACCCAGTACTTC.